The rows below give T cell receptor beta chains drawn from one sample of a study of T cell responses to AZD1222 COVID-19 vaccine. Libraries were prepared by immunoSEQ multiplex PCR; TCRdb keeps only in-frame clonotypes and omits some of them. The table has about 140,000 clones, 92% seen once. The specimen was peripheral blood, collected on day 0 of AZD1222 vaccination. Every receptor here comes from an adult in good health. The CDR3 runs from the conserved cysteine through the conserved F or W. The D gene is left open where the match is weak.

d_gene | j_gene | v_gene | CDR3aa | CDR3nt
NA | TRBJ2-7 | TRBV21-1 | CASTRKGYEQYF | TGTGCCAGCACAAGAAAAGGGTACGAGCAGTACTTC
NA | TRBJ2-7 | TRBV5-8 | CASSLQTLGQFAYEQYF | TGTGCCAGCAGCTTGCAAACCCTCGGACAGTTTGCCTACGAGCAGTACTTC
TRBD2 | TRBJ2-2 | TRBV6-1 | CASMRERTGELFF | TGTGCCAGTATGCGGGAGAGGACCGGGGAGCTGTTTTTT
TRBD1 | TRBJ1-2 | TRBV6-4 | CASSPSGTGSYGYTF | TGTGCCAGCAGTCCCTCGGGGACAGGGTCCTATGGCTACACCTTC
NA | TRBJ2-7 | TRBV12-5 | CASGFPQTRGGSYEQYF | TGTGCTAGTGGTTTCCCGCAAACCCGTGGGGGGTCCTACGAGCAGTACTTC
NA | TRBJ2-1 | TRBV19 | CASMGRYYNEQFF | TGTGCCAGTATGGGGCGGTACTACAATGAGCAGTTCTTC
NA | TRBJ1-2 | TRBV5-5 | CASSLDGLGVIGYTF | TGTGCCAGCAGCTTGGACGGTTTGGGGGTGATCGGCTACACCTTC
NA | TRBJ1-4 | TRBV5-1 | CASSLVGRQEKLFF | TGCGCCAGCAGCTTGGTCGGTCGGCAAGAAAAACTGTTTTTT
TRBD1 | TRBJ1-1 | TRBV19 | CASSIEPTGGNTEAFF | TGTGCCAGTAGTATAGAACCGACAGGGGGGAACACTGAAGCTTTCTTT
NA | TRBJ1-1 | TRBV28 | CASSSQGQAFF | TGTGCCAGCAGTTCCCAAGGACAGGCTTTCTTT
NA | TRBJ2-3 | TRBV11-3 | CASSHGRTDTQYF | TGTGCCAGCAGCCATGGTCGCACAGATACGCAGTATTTT
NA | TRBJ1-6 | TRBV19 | CASSSTGIGNSPLHF | TGTGCCAGTAGTTCGACAGGAATTGGGAATTCACCCCTCCACTTT
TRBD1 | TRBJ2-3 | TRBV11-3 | CASSVGQGTDTQYF | TGTGCCAGCAGCGTTGGACAGGGGACAGATACGCAGTATTTT
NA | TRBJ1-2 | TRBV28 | CASSYTGRYGYTF | TGTGCCAGCAGTTACACAGGGAGATATGGCTACACCTTC
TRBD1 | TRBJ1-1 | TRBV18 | CASSPRDRVGTEAFF | TGTGCCAGCTCACCTAGGGACAGGGTGGGCACTGAAGCTTTCTTT
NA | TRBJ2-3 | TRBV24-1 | CATSDSYTQYF | TGTGCCACCAGTGATTCGTATACGCAGTATTTT
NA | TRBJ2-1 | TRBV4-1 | CASSYEVEAYNEQFF | TGCGCCAGCAGTTACGAGGTGGAGGCCTACAATGAGCAGTTCTTC
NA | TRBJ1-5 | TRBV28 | CASRFSASLGNQPQHF | TGTGCCAGCCGCTTTTCCGCAAGTCTGGGCAATCAGCCCCAGCATTTT
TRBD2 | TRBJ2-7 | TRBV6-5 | CASSYAGGIYEQYF | TGTGCCAGCAGTTATGCGGGAGGAATCTACGAGCAGTACTTC
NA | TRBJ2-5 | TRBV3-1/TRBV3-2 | CASSPVAGQIMKTQYF | TGTGCCAGCAGCCCCGTGGCGGGACAGATCATGAAGACCCAGTACTTC
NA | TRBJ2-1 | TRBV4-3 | CASSQDTGTTTSYNEQFF | TGCGCCAGCAGCCAAGATACCGGGACCACGACGTCCTACAATGAGCAGTTCTTC
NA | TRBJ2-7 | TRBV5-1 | CASSLEAGSLYEQYF | TGCGCCAGCAGCTTGGAAGCAGGTTCGCTCTACGAGCAGTACTTC
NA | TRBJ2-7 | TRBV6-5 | CASSYFRSNYEQYF | TGTGCCAGCAGTTACTTTCGGTCGAACTACGAGCAGTACTTC
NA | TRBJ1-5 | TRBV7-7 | CARTPPRQKPYSNQPQHF | TGTGCCAGAACACCGCCCCGACAGAAGCCTTATAGCAATCAGCCCCAGCATTTT
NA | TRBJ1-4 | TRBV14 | CASSQVAVPGTNEKLFF | TGTGCCAGCAGCCAAGTTGCAGTCCCTGGGACTAATGAAAAACTGTTTTTT
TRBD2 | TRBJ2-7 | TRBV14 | CASSQDRPSGRYEQYF | TGTGCCAGCAGCCAAGATCGTCCTAGCGGGAGATACGAGCAGTACTTC
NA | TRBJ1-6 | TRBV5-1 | CASSRAGTYNSPLHF | TGCGCCAGCAGCAGGGCAGGAACATATAATTCACCCCTCCACTTT
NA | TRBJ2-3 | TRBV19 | CASAEGVRRADTQYF | TGTGCCAGTGCCGAGGGGGTTCGGAGAGCAGATACGCAGTATTTT
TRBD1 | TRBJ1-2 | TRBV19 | CATSGTGGFNYGYTF | TGTGCCACTTCTGGGACAGGGGGATTCAACTATGGCTACACCTTC
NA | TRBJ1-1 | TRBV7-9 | CASSSVRGVPEAFF | TGTGCCAGCAGCTCCGTCAGGGGCGTGCCTGAAGCTTTCTTT
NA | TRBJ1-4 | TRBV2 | CASRREDEKLFF | TGTGCCAGCAGGCGGGAAGATGAAAAACTGTTTTTT